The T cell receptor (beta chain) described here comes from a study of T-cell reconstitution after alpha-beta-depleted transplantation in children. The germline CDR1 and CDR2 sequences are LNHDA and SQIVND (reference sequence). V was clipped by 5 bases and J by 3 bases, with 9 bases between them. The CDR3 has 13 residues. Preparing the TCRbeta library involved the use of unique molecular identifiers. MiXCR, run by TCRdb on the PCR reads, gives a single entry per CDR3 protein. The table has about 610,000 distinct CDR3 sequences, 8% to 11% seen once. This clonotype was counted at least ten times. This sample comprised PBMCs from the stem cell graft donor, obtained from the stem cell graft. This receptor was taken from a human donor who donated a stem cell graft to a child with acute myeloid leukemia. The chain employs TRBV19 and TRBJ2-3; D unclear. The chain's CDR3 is CASSVLGTDTQYF. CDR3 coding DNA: TGTGCCAGTAGTGTACTTGGTACAGATACGCAGTATTTT.